Listed below are T cell receptor beta chains from one sample, sequenced in a study of T cell changes during pregnancy in multiple sclerosis. The method was immunoSEQ multiplex PCR; TCRdb's version includes in-frame clones alone and lacks a portion of them. The sample includes just under 85,000 clones, roughly 92% of them seen just once. This specimen was peripheral blood, taken in the first trimester of pregnancy. Receptors were obtained from a female donor with multiple sclerosis, enrolled in a pregnancy study. The CDR3 runs from the conserved cysteine through the conserved F or W. Fields, in order: V gene, J gene, D gene, clone size, CDR3 DNA, CDR3 protein. The D gene is left open where the match is weak. Some rows have no size entry. The others give once, few or many, or a class for an expanded clone.

V: TRBV11-3; J: TRBJ1-3; D: .; size: .; DNA: TGTGCCAGCAGCTTAGGGAGCCTCGGGGACACCATATATTTT; CDR3: CASSLGSLGDTIYF
V: TRBV2; J: TRBJ2-1; D: TRBD1; size: .; DNA: TGTGCCAGCAGGGGGGACAGAAATGAGCAGTTCTTC; CDR3: CASRGDRNEQFF
V: TRBV28; J: TRBJ2-7; D: TRBD2; size: .; DNA: TGTGCCAGCTCTAGCGGGAGGGTCTACGAGCAGTACTTC; CDR3: CASSSGRVYEQYF
V: TRBV11-2; J: TRBJ1-2; D: TRBD1; size: .; DNA: TGTGCCAGCAGCTTAATACGGGACAGGGGTTCTAACTATGGCTACACCTTC; CDR3: CASSLIRDRGSNYGYTF
V: TRBV5-1; J: TRBJ2-1; D: TRBD1; size: .; DNA: TGCGCCAGCAGCCCCGGGACAGCCTACAATGAGCAGTTCTTC; CDR3: CASSPGTAYNEQFF
V: TRBV15; J: TRBJ2-2; D: TRBD2; size: .; DNA: TGTGCCACCAGCAGAGATCCAGCGGGAGTCGCCGGGGAGCTGTTTTTT; CDR3: CATSRDPAGVAGELFF
V: TRBV27; J: TRBJ2-1; D: .; size: once; DNA: TGTGCCAGCAGTTTATCGGGCCGTCACTATGAGCAGTTCTTC; CDR3: CASSLSGRHYEQFF
V: TRBV7-6; J: TRBJ1-4; D: TRBD1; size: .; DNA: TGTGCCAGCAGCTTAAGAGGACAGGGGAGGGATGAAAAACTGTTTTTT; CDR3: CASSLRGQGRDEKLFF
V: TRBV19; J: TRBJ1-5; D: TRBD1; size: .; DNA: TGTGCCAGTAGTATCCGTGACAGGGGGTATCAGCCCCAGCATTTT; CDR3: CASSIRDRGYQPQHF
V: TRBV6-4; J: TRBJ2-3; D: .; size: few; DNA: TGTGCCAGCAGTGAGGGGACTAGCACAGATACGCAGTATTTT; CDR3: CASSEGTSTDTQYF
V: TRBV7-9; J: TRBJ2-5; D: .; size: .; DNA: TGTGCCAGCAGCTTATTGTCATTTGAGACCCAGTACTTC; CDR3: CASSLLSFETQYF
V: TRBV7-9; J: TRBJ2-5; D: .; size: once; DNA: TGTGCCAGCAGCTTAGGGAGGGATTCACAGACCCAGTACTTC; CDR3: CASSLGRDSQTQYF
V: TRBV7-9; J: TRBJ1-1; D: TRBD1; size: .; DNA: TGTGCCAGCAGCTTAGGGGACAGGAACACTGAAGCTTTCTTT; CDR3: CASSLGDRNTEAFF
V: TRBV7-9; J: TRBJ1-2; D: .; size: .; DNA: TGTGCCAGCAGCCAAACAGGGTTGGGTAACTATGGCTACACCTTC; CDR3: CASSQTGLGNYGYTF
V: TRBV9; J: TRBJ2-4; D: .; size: .; DNA: TGTGCCAGCAGCGTAGATCCCCCCGGGGTAGCCAAAAACATTCAGTACTTC; CDR3: CASSVDPPGVAKNIQYF
V: TRBV13; J: TRBJ2-2; D: .; size: .; DNA: TGTGCCAGCAGAACTACGAACACCGGGGAGCTGTTTTTT; CDR3: CASRTTNTGELFF
V: TRBV14; J: TRBJ1-1; D: .; size: .; DNA: TGTGCCAGCAGCCAAGATACCAGGGTTGGAACTGAAGCTTTCTTT; CDR3: CASSQDTRVGTEAFF
V: TRBV11-2; J: TRBJ1-4; D: .; size: .; DNA: TGTGCCAGCAGCTTAGCCGACTCAATACGTGGTGGACTGTTTTTT; CDR3: CASSLADSIRGGLFF
V: TRBV2; J: TRBJ2-3; D: TRBD2; size: .; DNA: TGTGCCAGCAGTCCTAAGGCGGGGGGGACAGATACGCAGTATTTT; CDR3: CASSPKAGGTDTQYF
V: TRBV5-4; J: TRBJ1-4; D: .; size: .; DNA: TGTGCCAGCAGCTTGGAGCTCAATGGTGAAAAACTGTTTTTT; CDR3: CASSLELNGEKLFF
V: TRBV30; J: TRBJ1-5; D: .; size: .; DNA: TGTGCCTGGAGTGCGGGTCTCGGTCAGCCCCAGCATTTT; CDR3: CAWSAGLGQPQHF
V: TRBV7-3; J: TRBJ1-2; D: .; size: .; DNA: TGTGCCAGCAGCCAACCAAGGACAGTAACACTTCCATACTATGGCTACACCTTC; CDR3: CASSQPRTVTLPYYGYTF
V: TRBV11-3; J: TRBJ2-1; D: .; size: .; DNA: TGTGCCAGCAGCTCCCCGTTTAATCCCTACAATGAGCAGTTCTTC; CDR3: CASSSPFNPYNEQFF
V: TRBV6-1; J: TRBJ1-5; D: .; size: .; DNA: TGTGCCAGCAGGGAACAGGGTTACGCCCAGCATTTT; CDR3: CASREQGYAQHF
V: TRBV7-8; J: TRBJ2-5; D: .; size: .; DNA: TGTGCCAGCAGCTTTCGAAGCGGGACAGGAGAGACCCAGTACTTC; CDR3: CASSFRSGTGETQYF
V: TRBV14; J: TRBJ1-1; D: .; size: .; DNA: TGTGCCAGCAGCCGCCCCGGGTCACCCGGCACTGAAGCTTTCTTT; CDR3: CASSRPGSPGTEAFF
V: TRBV7-2; J: TRBJ2-1; D: TRBD2; size: .; DNA: TGTGCCAGCAGCTCAACCGGGACTACTTACAATGAGCAGTTCTTC; CDR3: CASSSTGTTYNEQFF
V: TRBV6-5; J: TRBJ1-2; D: .; size: .; DNA: TGTGCCAGCAGTCCTAACCCCTATGGCTACACCTTC; CDR3: CASSPNPYGYTF
V: TRBV15; J: TRBJ2-6; D: .; size: few; DNA: TGTGCCACCAGCAGAGATTCTAACTCTGGGGCCAACGTCCTGACTTTC; CDR3: CATSRDSNSGANVLTF
V: TRBV28; J: TRBJ2-7; D: .; size: .; DNA: TGTGCCTCCAGGACAATCTCCTACGAGCAGTACTTC; CDR3: CASRTISYEQYF
V: TRBV28; J: TRBJ2-5; D: .; size: .; DNA: TGTGCCACCTATCACCGCAGGGTCAAACAAGAGACCCAGTACTTC; CDR3: CATYHRRVKQETQYF
V: TRBV7-7; J: TRBJ2-5; D: TRBD1; size: .; DNA: TGTGCCAGCAGCTCACAGGGGACCCAAGAGACCCAGTACTTC; CDR3: CASSSQGTQETQYF
V: TRBV9; J: TRBJ2-2; D: TRBD2; size: .; DNA: TGTGCCAGCAGCGTAGATAGCGGGGGAAACACCGGGGAGCTGTTTTTT; CDR3: CASSVDSGGNTGELFF
V: TRBV4-1; J: TRBJ2-7; D: TRBD1; size: .; DNA: TGCGCCAGCAGCCCTCAGGGGGTGGGTTCCTACGAGCAGTACTTC; CDR3: CASSPQGVGSYEQYF
V: TRBV6-5; J: TRBJ2-7; D: TRBD2; size: .; DNA: TGTGCCAGCAGTTCTTTGACTAGCGGGAGAAACTATGAGCAGTACTTC; CDR3: CASSSLTSGRNYEQYF
V: TRBV27; J: TRBJ2-7; D: .; size: .; DNA: TGTGCCAGCAGTACAACAGGGTCCTACGAGCAGTACTTC; CDR3: CASSTTGSYEQYF
V: TRBV13; J: TRBJ2-7; D: TRBD2; size: .; DNA: TGTGCCAGCAGCTCTAGCGGGATCTACGAGCAGTACTTC; CDR3: CASSSSGIYEQYF
V: TRBV5-6; J: TRBJ1-2; D: .; size: once; DNA: TGTGCCAGCAGTTTCACCGGGACATACAACTATGGCTACACCTTC; CDR3: CASSFTGTYNYGYTF
V: TRBV9; J: TRBJ1-3; D: .; size: .; DNA: TGTGCCAGCAGCGTAGCTCCGGGTACGGGTAGAAACACCATATATTTT; CDR3: CASSVAPGTGRNTIYF
V: TRBV11-3; J: TRBJ1-1; D: .; size: .; DNA: TGTGCCAGCACCCCGGGACAAGCGCGTTTCGGAGCTTTCTTT; CDR3: CASTPGQARFGAFF
V: TRBV28; J: TRBJ2-1; D: TRBD2; size: once; DNA: TGTGCCAGCAGGGGGACTAGCCTAATTGAGCAGTTCTTC; CDR3: CASRGTSLIEQFF
V: TRBV4-1; J: TRBJ2-5; D: TRBD2; size: .; DNA: TGCGCCAGCAGCCTCGGAGGGGTCACTAGCGGACAAGAGACCCAGTACTTC; CDR3: CASSLGGVTSGQETQYF
V: TRBV4-1; J: TRBJ1-5; D: TRBD1; size: medium-sized; DNA: TGCGCCAGCAGCCAGGAGACAGGGGTCAATCAGCCCCAGCATTTT; CDR3: CASSQETGVNQPQHF
V: TRBV6-5; J: TRBJ1-2; D: .; size: .; DNA: TGTGCCAGCAGCCCGACGGTGCTGGGCGGCTACACCTTC; CDR3: CASSPTVLGGYTF
V: TRBV18; J: TRBJ1-1; D: TRBD1; size: once; DNA: TGTGCCAGCTCACGAGGGGACAGGGTGGAGACTGAAGCTTTCTTT; CDR3: CASSRGDRVETEAFF
V: TRBV18; J: TRBJ1-5; D: TRBD1; size: .; DNA: TGTGCCAGCTCACGGACAGGTGAGGGTCAGCCCCAGCATTTT; CDR3: CASSRTGEGQPQHF
V: TRBV5-1; J: TRBJ2-7; D: .; size: once; DNA: TGCGCCAGCACCCAAGGGGGGGAGTCTTACGAGCAGTACTTC; CDR3: CASTQGGESYEQYF
V: TRBV2; J: TRBJ1-3; D: .; size: .; DNA: TGTGCCAGCAGTCCCACAGGGAACGGAAACACCATATATTTT; CDR3: CASSPTGNGNTIYF
V: TRBV7-2; J: TRBJ2-5; D: TRBD2; size: .; DNA: TGTGCCAGCAGCTCCCGGTCCTTCGCGGGGGGGCGAGAGACCCAGTACTTC; CDR3: CASSSRSFAGGRETQYF
V: TRBV6-4; J: TRBJ1-6; D: .; size: .; DNA: TGTGCCAGCAGTCGGGGGAACAATTCACCCCTCCACTTT; CDR3: CASSRGNNSPLHF
V: TRBV2; J: TRBJ2-7; D: TRBD1; size: .; DNA: TGTGCCAGCAGTCCACCGGACAGGGGGAACTCCTACGAGCAGTACTTC; CDR3: CASSPPDRGNSYEQYF
V: TRBV2; J: TRBJ2-3; D: .; size: .; DNA: TGTGCCAGCAGTGAACGACTCCAGACTAGCACAGATACGCAGTATTTT; CDR3: CASSERLQTSTDTQYF
V: TRBV5-4; J: TRBJ2-1; D: TRBD2; size: .; DNA: TGTGCCAGCAGCTTGCAGCGGGAGGATGAGCAGTTCTTC; CDR3: CASSLQREDEQFF
V: TRBV27; J: TRBJ1-2; D: TRBD1; size: few; DNA: TGTGCCAGCAGTTTTAAAGACAGGGCTGGCTACACCTTC; CDR3: CASSFKDRAGYTF
V: TRBV7-2; J: TRBJ2-3; D: TRBD1; size: .; DNA: TGTGCCAGCAGGCTGGGACAGGGGGCCAGTGATACGCAGTATTTT; CDR3: CASRLGQGASDTQYF
V: TRBV27; J: TRBJ2-7; D: TRBD2; size: .; DNA: TGTGCCAGCAAAAAATGGCGGGGGGGCCAGGACGAGCAGTACTTC; CDR3: CASKKWRGGQDEQYF
V: TRBV27; J: TRBJ1-1; D: .; size: .; DNA: TGTGCCAGCAGTTCTCCACGTCCAGGGACTGAAGCTTTCTTT; CDR3: CASSSPRPGTEAFF